The clone carrying this T cell receptor beta chain was recorded many times. The data stem from a study of regulatory T cells in long-lasting Graves disease. Assembly of TCR beta libraries relied on iRepertoire HTBI primers together with Arm-PCR of CDR3 regions. In TCRdb, the multiplex PCR reads were re-called with MiXCR into one record per CDR3 protein. The sample contains approximately 350,000 distinct CDR3 sequences, about 11% of which appear only once. Trimming cost V 5 bases and J 2 bases, with 12 bases left between them. The CDR3 runs 14 residues. The sample's time point: newly diagnosed GD, antithyroid drugs for less than 3 months. TCR sequences were obtained from RNA taken from PBMCs. Under American Thyroid Association guidelines, Graves' disease was diagnosed. This sample was shared with a second study, whose subject was T cells in Graves' hyperthyroidism and ophthalmopathy. That source reports: When the TCR CDR3 underwent first-round RT-PCR, the HTBI primer set was used. Most thyroid clonotypes expanded above 0.001 appeared in blood too.

The source was peripheral blood mononuclear cells (PBMCs), collected at new diagnosis, from a patient treated with antithyroid drugs. The chain has TRBV12-3 or TRBV12-4 and TRBJ1-1; no clear D gene. The source is a woman aged 18-29 years with Graves disease. The CDR3 DNA is TGTGCCAGCAGTCCAGGAGAACCTAACACTGAAGCTTTCTTT. It is translated as CASSPGEPNTEAFF.